One sample yielded the 31 T cell receptor beta chains listed below, sequenced in a study of cytomegalovirus exposure and HLA in healthy donors. The PCR employed 60 Vbeta primers together with 13 Jbeta primers. Generated by immunoSEQ multiplex PCR, the TCRdb table keeps only in-frame clones and is missing some. The sample includes around 89,000 clones, 81% seen only once; the top ten take 1% to 1.5%. The specimen sequenced was PBMCs. The receptors shown here come from a girl aged 2-10 years in good health and CMV-seropositive.

This CDR3 is CASTGLGPVREKLFF. Written as DNA, the CDR3 is TGTGCCAGCACAGGTCTGGGGCCAGTACGTGAAAAACTGTTTTTT. The chain has TRBV27 and TRBJ1-4; D perhaps matches TRBD1 (5 bases). Looked up from germline, CDR1 is MNHEY and CDR2 is SMNVEV (reference sequence). This CDR3 has 15 residues. Trimming stripped 7 bases from V and 7 bases from J, with 19 bases between.

This chain links TRBV7-3 with TRBJ2-1; tentatively, D is TRBD2 (6 bases). V lost 3 bases to trimming and J lost 3 bases, with 9 bases between them. CDR3 length: 14 amino acids. Germline V gene sequence: CDR1 SGHTA, CDR2 FQGTGA. The CDR3 sequence is CASSFSGDYNEQFF. For the CDR3, the DNA is TGTGCCAGCAGCTTTAGCGGCGACTACAATGAGCAGTTCTTC.

The CDR3 DNA follows: TGCGCCAGCAGCCAAGATCTTAGTTTGGGGGGCACCGGGGAGCTGTTTTTT. This gives the protein CASSQDLSLGGTGELFF. The genes are TRBV4-3 and TRBJ2-2; D might be TRBD2 (6 bases). Germline V gene lookup returns CDR1 LGHNA and CDR2 YSLEER. This CDR3 region has 17 residues. The V end was cut by 0 bases, the J end by 4 bases, with 15 bases between.

The rearrangement uses TRBV21-1 and TRBJ2-2; the table's D call TRBD2 went unverified against the DNA. TRBV21-1 is shown as a pseudogene. CDR3 length: 13 amino acids. The CDR3 DNA follows: TGTGGATCCGCGGCGGGAGTAGCCGGGGAGCTGTTTTTT. Translation: CGSAAGVAGELFF.

V is TRBV29-1 and J is TRBJ2-7, with TRBD2 matching 9 bases. CDR1 is SQVTM and CDR2 is ANQGSEA in the germline V gene. The CDR3 is 15 amino acids. V lost 0 bases and J lost 2; bases outside the gene matches: 5. CDR3 nucleotides: TGCAGCGTTGAAGATCAGAGCGGGAGGCCCTACGAGCAGTACTTC. Amino acid sequence: CSVEDQSGRPYEQYF.

The chain joins TRBV7-8 to TRBJ1-3, with D hard to call. CDR1 SGHVS and CDR2 FQNEAQ come from the germline V gene. The CDR3 covers 14 residues. V gave up 3 bases and J gave up 0 bases, with 6 bases separating them. The CDR3 coding sequence is TGTGCCAGCAGCTTGGCCTCCTCTGGAAACACCATATATTTT. Its translation: CASSLASSGNTIYF.

The chain links TRBV30 to TRBJ1-4; D is perhaps TRBD1 (5 bases). V lost 2 bases and J lost 0, with 10 bases in between. Germline-derived CDR1 and CDR2 are GTSNPN and SVGIG (reference sequence). This CDR3 is built from 15 residues. The DNA of the CDR3 is TGTGCCTGGAGTATGGGACTTGCAACTAATGAAAAACTGTTTTTT. Translated: CAWSMGLATNEKLFF.

The V and J genes are TRBV7-9 and TRBJ2-1; TRBD2 matches at 8 bases. J was trimmed by 6 bases and V by 1 base; bases with no gene match: 8. The V gene's germline CDR1 is SEHNR and CDR2 FQNEAQ (reference sequence). The CDR3 has 16 amino acids. CDR3 amino acids: CASSLGKLAEGNEQFF. In nucleotides, the CDR3 is TGTGCCAGCAGCTTAGGAAAACTAGCGGAGGGCAATGAGCAGTTCTTC.

This sequence joins TRBV6-5 and TRBJ2-7; D gene uncertain. CDR1 is MNHEY and CDR2 is SVGAGI in the germline V gene. The V end lost 2 bases, the J end lost 1 base, and 6 bases lay between the germline ends. CDR3 length: 13 amino acids. This CDR3 reads CASSYGQSYEQYF. Here the CDR3 DNA reads TGTGCCAGCAGTTACGGGCAGTCCTACGAGCAGTACTTC.

This clone occurred once. The chain combines TRBV18 with TRBJ2-3, with 7 bases identical to TRBD2. With 1 base clipped from V and 3 bases from J, the junction kept 10 bases outside the gene matches. The CDR3 sequence is 17 residues long. The germline gives CDR1 KGHSH, CDR2 LQKENI. CDR3 protein: CASSPRGGKEETDTQYF. The CDR3 nucleotides read TGTGCCAGCTCACCACGGGGGGGAAAGGAGGAAACAGATACGCAGTATTTT.

The rearrangement joins TRBV6-5 to TRBJ2-1; TRBD2 aligns across 7 bases. The CDR3 has 15 amino acids. V shed 3 bases and J 4 bases; nucleotides not matched to a gene: 6. Germline CDR1 MNHEY, CDR2 SVGAGI. The CDR3 coding sequence is TGTGCCAGCAGTTATCGGGGGGAGGCTTACAATGAGCAGTTCTTC. It yields the protein CASSYRGEAYNEQFF.

J is TRBJ1-1 and V is TRBV7-8, with TRBD1 matching over 8 bases. This CDR3 is built from 15 residues. CDR1 and CDR2 from the germline V gene are SGHVS and FQNEAQ. The ends lost 2 bases at V and 4 bases at J; junction bases unmatched: 6. CDR3: CASSLPRQGSTEAFF. DNA for the CDR3: TGTGCCAGCAGCTTACCCCGACAGGGGAGCACTGAAGCTTTCTTT.

In this sample, this clone turned up a few times. The V call is TRBV4-3, the J call TRBJ2-3, with TRBD1 as a possible D gene (6 bases). The CDR3 is made up of 16 amino acids. Trimming stripped 0 bases from V and 5 bases from J, with 15 bases between. Germline V lookup: CDR1 LGHNA, CDR2 YSLEER. The chain's CDR3 is CASSQDTGWRGDTQYF. The DNA for the CDR3 is TGCGCCAGCAGCCAAGATACAGGGTGGAGAGGAGATACGCAGTATTTT.

This rearrangement joins TRBV25-1 to TRBJ2-2, with D perhaps matching TRBD1 (5 bases). The CDR3 runs to 13 residues. The germline V gene has CDR1 MGHDK and CDR2 SYGVNS. Trimming removed 6 bases at V and 2 bases at J, with 7 bases between. CDR3 sequence (DNA): TGTGCCAGCAGGGGGCGAAACACCGGGGAGCTGTTTTTT. Translation: CASRGRNTGELFF.

The chain combines TRBV4-2 with TRBJ1-3; D perhaps matches TRBD1 (6 bases). CDR3 length equals 16 residues. Trimming pared 0 bases from V and 2 bases from J, leaving 11 bases between. In germline, CDR1 is LGHNA, CDR2 YNFKEQ. This chain's CDR3 is CASSQERGTTGNTIYF. The DNA of the CDR3 is TGTGCCAGCAGCCAAGAGAGGGGGACCACTGGAAACACCATATATTTT.

This clone was picked up a small number of times. V gene TRBV9 combines with J gene TRBJ1-1, with a possible D match to TRBD1 (6 bases). This CDR3 has 13 amino acids. V dropped 3 bases and J dropped 10 bases, with 16 bases sitting between them. The germline CDR1 and CDR2 sequences are SGDLS and YYNGEE. CDR3: CASSGDPQGRAFF. DNA for the CDR3: TGTGCCAGCAGCGGGGATCCACAGGGTCGAGCTTTCTTT.

This clone was seen only once. The rearrangement joins TRBV30 to TRBJ2-3, with 11 bases lining up with TRBD2. The V gene end was trimmed by 3 bases and the J gene end by 3 bases; junction bases not matched to a gene: 2. This CDR3 has 14 amino acids. Per germline, CDR1 GTSNPN and CDR2 SVGIG (reference sequence). The CDR3, as DNA: TGTGCCTGGAGGTTAGCGGGAGGGACAGATACGCAGTATTTT. The encoded protein is CAWRLAGGTDTQYF. The whole variable domain, remainder taken from reference TRBV30 and TRBJ2-3, is SQTIHQWPATLVQPVGSPLSLECTVEGTSNPNLYWYRQAAGRGLQLLFYSVGIGQISSEVPQNLSASRPQDRQFILSSKKLLLSDSGFYLCAWRLAGGTDTQYFGPGTRLTVL.

This clone showed up just once. The V call is TRBV30, the J call TRBJ2-7; D might be TRBD1 (6 bases). The CDR3 runs to 13 residues. Trimming pared 7 bases from V and 3 bases from J, leaving 16 bases between. Germline CDR1 GTSNPN, CDR2 SVGIG (reference sequence). The CDR3 sequence: CASSPTGFYEQYF. CDR3 coding DNA: TGTGCCTCTTCCCCAACAGGGTTCTACGAGCAGTACTTC.

This rearrangement joins TRBV28 to TRBJ2-7; the match to TRBD1 covers 10 bases. CDR3 length: 16 residues. V trimming: 4 bases; J trimming: 4 bases; junction bases outside the gene matches: 10. Germline CDR1 and CDR2: MDHEN and SYDVKM. CDR3 residues: CASSYQTGGTRYEQYF. The CDR3 nucleotides are TGTGCCAGCAGTTACCAGACAGGGGGCACTCGTTACGAGCAGTACTTC. Looking up the rest from reference TRBV28 and TRBJ2-7 gives the full variable domain: DVKVTQSSRYLVKRTGEKVFLECVQDMDHENMFWYRQDPGLGLRLIYFSYDVKMKEKGDIPEGYSVSREKKERFSLILESASTNQTSMYLCASSYQTGGTRYEQYFGPGTRLTVT.

This rearrangement joins TRBV29-1 to TRBJ2-3; 11 nucleotides align to TRBD2. Germline CDR1 SQVTM, CDR2 ANQGSEA. Germline trimming cut 6 bases from V and 4 bases from J; bases unmatched to any gene: 12. The CDR3 runs to 16 residues. The DNA of the CDR3 is TGCAGCGTGAGCGTGGTAGCGGGAGGGCCATCAGATACGCAGTATTTT. Translation: CSVSVVAGGPSDTQYF.

The chain employs TRBV4-1 and TRBJ2-1; weak D call: TRBD1 (5 bases). The germline V gene has CDR1 MGHRA and CDR2 YSYEKL. The ends were cut back, 4 bases at V and 11 bases at J, with 12 bases in the middle. This CDR3 is built from 12 residues. DNA for the CDR3: TGCGCCAGCAGCCCTGAGACAGAGAAGCAGTTCTTC. Translated: CASSPETEKQFF.

This clone occurred a few times. The chain is built from TRBV4-1 and TRBJ2-1; D may be TRBD2 (5 bases). V lost 1 base to trimming and J lost 0 bases, with 13 bases between them. The CDR3 is 17 amino acids. CDR1 is MGHRA, CDR2 YSYEKL, per germline. Here the CDR3 DNA reads TGCGCCAGCAGCCAAGGCGAGGAAGCGGCCTCCTACAATGAGCAGTTCTTC. Protein product: CASSQGEEAASYNEQFF.

This rearrangement joins TRBV28 to TRBJ1-1, with D possibly being TRBD1 (5 bases). V was trimmed by 2 bases and J by 7 bases, leaving 11 bases between them. Germline lookup yields CDR1 MDHEN and CDR2 SYDVKM. The CDR3 contains 13 residues. The CDR3 nucleotides are TGTGCCAGCAGTTTACCATCCAGGGATGAAGCTTTCTTT. Translated: CASSLPSRDEAFF. The whole variable domain, remainder taken from reference TRBV28 and TRBJ1-1, is DVKVTQSSRYLVKRTGEKVFLECVQDMDHENMFWYRQDPGLGLRLIYFSYDVKMKEKGDIPEGYSVSREKKERFSLILESASTNQTSMYLCASSLPSRDEAFFGQGTRLTVV.

The table lists this clone with a few counts. The chain couples TRBV5-4 to TRBJ1-1; 7 nucleotides align to TRBD1. This CDR3 is 14 amino acids long. The J segment lost 6 bases and the V segment lost 2 bases, leaving 7 bases of the junction unmatched. Germline V gene sequence: CDR1 SGHNT, CDR2 YYREEE (reference sequence). In DNA, the CDR3 is TGTGCCAGCAGCTTACCGGGACAGCGTTCTGAAGCTTTCTTT. It translates to CASSLPGQRSEAFF.

The V gene is TRBV6-5, the J gene TRBJ1-3, with TRBD1 matching 7 bases. The CDR3 contains 16 residues. The V gene end was trimmed by 2 bases and the J gene end by 0 bases; junction bases not matched to a gene: 4. Germline lookup yields CDR1 MNHEY and CDR2 SVGAGI. CDR3: CASSYRTGASGNTIYF. The CDR3 DNA reads as TGTGCCAGCAGTTACCGTACAGGGGCCTCTGGAAACACCATATATTTT.

This clone appeared a few times. J is TRBJ1-3 and V is TRBV6-1; TRBD1 is a possible D gene (6 bases). The CDR3 sequence is 15 residues long. The germline V gene encodes CDR1 MNHNS and CDR2 SASEGT. Trimming took 6 bases from V and 0 from J, leaving 12 bases between them. This chain's CDR3 is CASRRDTSSGNTIYF. CDR3 sequence (DNA): TGTGCCAGCAGAAGGGACACCAGCTCTGGAAACACCATATATTTT.

This chain links TRBV28 with TRBJ1-4; D unresolved. V was clipped by 5 bases and J by 0 bases, with 10 bases between them. The CDR3 runs 15 residues. The germline V gene has CDR1 MDHEN and CDR2 SYDVKM. The CDR3 here is CASSPHTATNEKLFF. The CDR3 DNA reads TGTGCCAGCAGTCCGCACACAGCAACTAATGAAAAACTGTTTTTT.

The chain combines TRBV28 with TRBJ1-1, with 9 nucleotides matching TRBD1. J lost 2 bases, V lost 7 bases, and 8 bases had no gene match. The CDR3 totals 15 residues. CDR1 and CDR2 (germline): MDHEN, SYDVKM. Written as DNA, the CDR3 is TGTGCCAGCACCCCGGGGGACAGGGTCAACACTGAAGCTTTCTTT. Its protein is CASTPGDRVNTEAFF.

V and J are TRBV9 and TRBJ2-5, with 12 bases identical to TRBD2. Trimming cost V 3 bases and J 1 base; bases outside gene matches: 7. Germline CDR1 is SGDLS and CDR2 is YYNGEE. This CDR3 comprises 17 residues. CDR3 residues: CASSAWASGGVQETQYF. In DNA, the CDR3 is TGTGCCAGCAGCGCCTGGGCTAGCGGGGGGGTCCAAGAGACCCAGTACTTC.

The V call is TRBV10-2, the J call TRBJ2-7; tentative D call: TRBD2 (6 bases). With 2 bases removed from V and 2 bases from J, the gap between germline ends came to 10 bases. Germline V gene lookup returns CDR1 WSHSY and CDR2 SAAADI. CDR3 length equals 14 residues. The CDR3, as DNA: TGCGCCAGCAGTGAGGGGGACTTCCCCTACGAGCAGTACTTC. As protein: CASSEGDFPYEQYF.

This clone was counted between two and nine times. The chain is built from TRBV15 and TRBJ2-6; D gene ambiguous. The CDR3 is 16 amino acids. The V gene's germline CDR1 is LNHNV and CDR2 YYDKDF (reference sequence). V was trimmed by 0 bases and J by 1 base, leaving 7 bases between them. Here the CDR3 reads CATSRDLLSGANVLTF. Written as DNA, the CDR3 is TGTGCCACCAGCAGAGATCTCCTGTCTGGGGCCAACGTCCTGACTTTC. The whole variable domain, remainder taken from reference TRBV15 and TRBJ2-6, is DAMVIQNPRYQVTQFGKPVTLSCSQTLNHNVMYWYQQKSSQAPKLLFHYYDKDFNNEADTPDNFQSRRPNTSFCFLDIRSPGLGDTAMYLCATSRDLLSGANVLTFGAGSRLTVL.